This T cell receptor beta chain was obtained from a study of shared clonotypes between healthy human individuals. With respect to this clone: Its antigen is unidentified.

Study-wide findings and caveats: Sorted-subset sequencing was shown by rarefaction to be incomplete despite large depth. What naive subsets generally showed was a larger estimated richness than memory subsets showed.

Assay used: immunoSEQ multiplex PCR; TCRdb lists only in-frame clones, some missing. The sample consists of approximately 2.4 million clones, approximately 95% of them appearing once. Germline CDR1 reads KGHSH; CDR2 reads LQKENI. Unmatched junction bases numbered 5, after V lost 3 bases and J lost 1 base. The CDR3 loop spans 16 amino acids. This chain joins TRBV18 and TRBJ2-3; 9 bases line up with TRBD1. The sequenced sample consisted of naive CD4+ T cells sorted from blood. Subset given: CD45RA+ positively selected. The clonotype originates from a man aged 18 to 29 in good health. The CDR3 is CASSPGTGSGTDTQYF. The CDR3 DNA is TGTGCCAGCTCACCCGGGACAGGGTCGGGCACAGATACGCAGTATTTT.